This T cell receptor (beta chain) appears in the sequencing data of a study of cytomegalovirus exposure and HLA in healthy donors. Across the study: According to later analysis, the same platform produced the roughly 110 validation and several hundred first-cohort repertoires.

This CDR3 region has 16 residues. V lost 1 base and J 0 bases, leaving 12 bases between the germline ends. CDR1 and CDR2 from the germline V gene are SGHVS and FQNEAQ. Regarding the study as a whole: The TCR clusters that emerged in the first cohort tended, a later analysis found, to co-occur in the 110 or so validation repertoires. Cytomegalovirus-associated status was assigned to approximately 160 TCR beta chains.

Concerning this clone itself: Its target is unknown.

TCRdb keeps only in-frame clones here, not all; method: immunoSEQ multiplex PCR. The sample consists of approximately 170,000 clones, roughly 85% of them appearing once. The clonotype comes from a young man in good health and CMV-seropositive. Sequenced material: PBMCs. V usage is TRBV7-8 and J usage is TRBJ1-1, with D uncertain. The CDR3 region has the DNA TGTGCCAGCAGCTTAGGGTCTTACAGATTGAACACTGAAGCTTTCTTT. Translated, it gives CASSLGSYRLNTEAFF.